A single sample gave rise to the 10 T cell receptor beta chains below, sequenced in a study of spatial heterogeneity in lung cancer. TCRdb reprocessed the 5' RACE reads via MiXCR and lists one record per CDR3 protein. The sample records over a thousand distinct CDR3 sequences, over 10% being singletons. The time point is: sample taken at primary tumor resection. Sequences were derived from normal lung tissue next to the tumor, sampled at surgery. The origin of the receptors is a male donor with early-stage non-small cell lung cancer.

This clonotype was counted ten times or more. V and J are TRBV5-1 and TRBJ1-1; unclear D gene. Germline V lookup: CDR1 SGHRS, CDR2 YFSETQ. V was clipped by 2 bases and J by 0 bases, with 11 bases between them. This CDR3 region has 15 residues. The CDR3 loop is CASSFAGAVNTEAFF. CDR3 bases: TGCGCCAGCAGCTTCGCAGGAGCCGTGAACACTGAAGCTTTCTTT.

This clonotype was recorded a few times. The V and J genes are TRBV6-2 or TRBV6-3 and TRBJ2-1; D gene unclear. The CDR3 has 13 residues. Germline V gene sequence: CDR1 MNHEY, CDR2 SVGEGT. The germline V and J ends were trimmed by 2 bases and 3 bases, with 5 bases remaining between them. CDR3 coding DNA: TGTGCCAGCAGTTACGGGTACTACAATGAGCAGTTCTTC. Translation gives CASSYGYYNEQFF.

By sample share, this clonotype is large. The chain couples TRBV7-9 to TRBJ2-3, with D possibly being TRBD1 (5 bases). Germline CDR1 is SEHNR and CDR2 is FQNEAQ (reference sequence). This CDR3 has 13 residues. The V end was cut by 5 bases, the J end by 5 bases, with 11 bases between. Here the CDR3 reads CASSPLTGDTQYF. Written as DNA, the CDR3 is TGTGCCAGCAGCCCCCTTACAGGAGATACGCAGTATTTT.

A note on this clonotype: A read error may produce the germline difference seen at one junction end. V gene TRBV12-3 or TRBV12-4 combines with J gene TRBJ2-7; weak D call: TRBD1 (5 bases). CDR3 length: 12 residues. CDR3 sequence: CTSSSRAYEQYF. The CDR3 bases are TGTACCAGCAGTTCCAGGGCCTACGAGCAGTACTTC.

By share, this clonotype counts as medium-sized. This chain uses TRBV5-1 with TRBJ2-5; 7 bases line up with TRBD1. Germline V gene data show CDR1 as SGHRS and CDR2 as YFSETQ. V was clipped by 0 bases and J by 0 bases; unmatched bases: 2. The CDR3 contains 15 residues. CDR3 nucleotide sequence: TGCGCCAGCAGCTTGGTTGGGACAGACCAAGAGACCCAGTACTTC. Translating gives CASSLVGTDQETQYF.

Sample share makes this clonotype medium-sized (0.01 to 0.1%). V usage is TRBV28 and J usage is TRBJ2-1, with 11 bases that match TRBD2. Germline CDR1 MDHEN, CDR2 SYDVKM. V trimming: 7 bases; J trimming: 9 bases; junction bases outside the gene matches: 14. There are 16 residues in the CDR3. The CDR3 DNA follows: TGTGCCAGCACGCTACTAGCGGGAGAGAGCTTGGGTGAGCAGTTCTTC. It is translated as CASTLLAGESLGEQFF.

This clonotype rates as large. This chain links TRBV19 with TRBJ1-5, with TRBD1 as a possible D gene (5 bases). Trimming took off 8 bases at V and 1 base at J, with 15 bases between the two ends. The CDR3 consists of 15 residues. Germline V gene sequence: CDR1 LNHDA, CDR2 SQIVND (reference sequence). The CDR3 spells CASADRRGSNQPQHF. In DNA, the CDR3 is TGTGCCAGTGCCGATAGGAGGGGAAGCAATCAGCCCCAGCATTTT.

This clonotype is medium-sized. The chain links TRBV20-1 to TRBJ2-3; unclear D gene. V lost 4 bases and J 0 bases, leaving 14 bases between the germline ends. Germline-derived CDR1 and CDR2 are DFQATT and SNEGSKA (reference sequence). CDR3 size: 15 residues. The CDR3: CSATWYYASTDTQYF. The DNA for the CDR3 is TGCAGTGCTACCTGGTACTACGCTAGCACAGATACGCAGTATTTT.

This clonotype ranks as medium-sized. The CDR3 here is CASSSGTSGDEQFF. For the CDR3, the DNA is TGTGCCAGCAGCTCCGGGACTAGCGGCGATGAGCAGTTCTTC. V gene TRBV28 combines with J gene TRBJ2-1, with TRBD2 identical over 11 bases. The CDR3 sequence is 14 residues long. V shed 6 bases, J shed 8 bases, and the junction held 6 bases outside the gene matches. Per the germline V gene, CDR1 is MDHEN and CDR2 is SYDVKM.

This clonotype was seen a few times. This chain connects TRBV29-1 to TRBJ1-1; D is undetermined. The CDR3 runs to 15 residues. Looked up from germline, CDR1 is SQVTM and CDR2 is ANQGSEA. Trimming took 0 bases from V and 1 from J, leaving 12 bases between them. CDR3 amino acids: CSVEDRTTGNTEAFF. As DNA, the CDR3 is TGCAGCGTTGAAGATAGGACGACGGGGAACACTGAAGCTTTCTTT.